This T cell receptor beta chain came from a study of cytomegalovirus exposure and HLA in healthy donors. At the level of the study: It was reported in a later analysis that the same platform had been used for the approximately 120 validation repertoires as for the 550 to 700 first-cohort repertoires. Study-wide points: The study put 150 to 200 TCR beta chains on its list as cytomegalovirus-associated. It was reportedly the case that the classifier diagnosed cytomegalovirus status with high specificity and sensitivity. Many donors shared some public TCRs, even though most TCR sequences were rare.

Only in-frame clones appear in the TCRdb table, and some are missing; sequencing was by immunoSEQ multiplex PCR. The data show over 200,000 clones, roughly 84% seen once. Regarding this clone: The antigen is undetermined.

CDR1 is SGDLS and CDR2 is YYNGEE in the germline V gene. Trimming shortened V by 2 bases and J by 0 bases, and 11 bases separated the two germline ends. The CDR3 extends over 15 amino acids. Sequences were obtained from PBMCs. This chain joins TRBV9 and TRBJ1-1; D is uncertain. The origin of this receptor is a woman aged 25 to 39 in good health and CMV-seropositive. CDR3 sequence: CASSVGSLMNTEAFF. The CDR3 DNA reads TGTGCCAGCAGCGTGGGCTCCTTAATGAACACTGAAGCTTTCTTT. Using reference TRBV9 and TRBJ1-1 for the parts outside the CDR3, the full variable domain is DSGVTQTPKHLITATGQRVTLRCSPRSGDLSVYWYQQSLDQGLQFLIQYYNGEERAKGNILERFSAQQFPDLHSELNLSSLELGDSALYFCASSVGSLMNTEAFFGQGTRLTVV.